This section outlines one T cell receptor beta chain sequence together with its context. This sample stems from a study of shared clonotypes between healthy human individuals. The repertoire was sequenced with immunoSEQ multiplex PCR; TCRdb's copy has only in-frame clones and lacks some. The sample carries about 670,000 clones, about two thirds recorded once. With V trimmed by 5 bases and J by 14 bases, 9 bases remained unmatched. Germline values: CDR1 MNHEY, CDR2 SMNVEV (reference sequence). The CDR3 length is 12 residues. The chain uses TRBV27 and TRBJ2-4, with TRBD2 matching over 7 bases. The material sequenced was memory CD4+ T cells sorted from blood. This sample's subset: CD45RA-negative fraction. The origin of this receptor is a woman aged 25-40 years in good health. CDR3 bases: TGTGCCAGCAGTCTCTCTGGGGGGGGAGAGTACTTC. This sequence encodes CASSLSGGGEYF.